These T cell receptor beta chains were read from a single sample in a study of human T cells and chemical hapten exposure. TCRdb recomputed calls from the RACE reads with MiXCR, one row per CDR3 protein. Among around 50,000 distinct CDR3 sequences, 7.5% to 10% were seen once, and the ten largest hold about an eighth. Sequencing used whole blood, obtained in connection with sensitization to the hapten diphenylcyclopropenone (DPC). These receptors were collected from a woman in her 40s with alopecia areata. Some clones in this sample may be carry-over from other donors' samples. Each CDR3 is given with its conserved first and last residue. Each record gives: V gene, J gene, CDR3 length, D gene, clone size, CDR3 DNA, CDR3 protein. D genes are given only for firm matches. Clone size is stated in some rows and not others, as once, few, many or a class when expanded.

>TRBV3-1|TRBJ2-4|17|NA|many
TGTGCCAGCAGCCAAGTGCTAGGAGGGGCTCAGTTTATCGGTCAGTACTTC
CASSQVLGGAQFIGQYF
>TRBV4-1|TRBJ1-6|15|NA|NA
TGCGCCAGCGGACCAAGGGGACGGGATAATTCACCCCTCCACTTT
CASGPRGRDNSPLHF
>TRBV15|TRBJ2-4|12|NA|NA
TGTGCCACCAGCACCCAGTCAAACATTCAGTACTTC
CATSTQSNIQYF
>TRBV20-1|TRBJ1-1|12|NA|NA
TGCAGTGCTAGGCAACAGAACACTGAAGCTTTCTTT
CSARQQNTEAFF
>TRBV4-2|TRBJ1-4|15|NA|NA
TGTGCCAGCAGCCCTACCGCCTTTGGGAATGAAAAACTGTTTTTT
CASSPTAFGNEKLFF
>TRBV6-2/TRBV6-3|TRBJ2-6|14|TRBD2|NA
TGTGCCAGCAGCCGGGGGGTAGGGGCCAACGTCCTGACTTTC
CASSRGVGANVLTF
>TRBV30|TRBJ2-5|11|NA|many
TGTGCCTGGAGACAGCAAGAGACCCAGTACTTC
CAWRQQETQYF
>TRBV5-6|TRBJ2-7|13|NA|NA
TGTGCCAGCAGCTTGAATAGGGGTCGCGAGCAGTACTTC
CASSLNRGREQYF
>TRBV15|TRBJ1-2|13|NA|NA
TGTGCCACCAGCAGAGCCCACCAGGATGGCTACACCTTC
CATSRAHQDGYTF
>TRBV20-1|TRBJ1-1|13|NA|many
TGCAGTGCTCGGTGGGGACAGAACACTGAAGCTTTCTTT
CSARWGQNTEAFF
>TRBV20-1|TRBJ1-5|14|NA|many
TGCAGTGCTATCACCGACAGGCAAAGTCAGCCCCAGCATTTT
CSAITDRQSQPQHF
>TRBV2|TRBJ1-2|12|NA|NA
TGTGCCAGCAGTGATGTACCGGGAGGCTACACCTTC
CASSDVPGGYTF
>TRBV3-1|TRBJ2-3|15|TRBD2|NA
TGTGCCAGTCGGACTAGCGACGTCAGCACAGATACGCAGTATTTT
CASRTSDVSTDTQYF
>TRBV20-1|TRBJ2-3|12|NA|NA
TGCAGTGCTCTGGGTGTTACAGATACGCAGTATTTT
CSALGVTDTQYF
>TRBV4-3|TRBJ2-3|19|TRBD2|NA
TGCGCCAGCAGCCCCAATCTGCCGGGGGGGGATATGGTTGGAAATACGCAGTATTTT
CASSPNLPGGDMVGNTQYF
>TRBV4-1|TRBJ2-7|11|NA|few
TGCGCCAGCAGCGGCAGTTACGAGCAGTACTTC
CASSGSYEQYF
>TRBV7-3|TRBJ2-1|15|TRBD2|NA
TGTGCCAGCAGCTCGACTAGCGGGGTATACAATGAGCAGTTCTTC
CASSSTSGVYNEQFF
>TRBV6-6|TRBJ1-2|14|TRBD1|few
TGTGCCAGCAGGCTGACAGGGGAGGACTATGGCTACACCTTC
CASRLTGEDYGYTF
>TRBV28|TRBJ1-2|11|TRBD1|many
TGTGCCAGTGGACAGGGAATAGGCTACACCTTC
CASGQGIGYTF
>TRBV4-1|TRBJ2-5|16|TRBD2|many
TGCGCCAGCAGCCTCCGACTAGCGGGGGGGAAAGAGACCCAGTACTTC
CASSLRLAGGKETQYF
>TRBV12-3/TRBV12-4|TRBJ2-5|11|NA|many
TGTGCCAGCAGTTTCCAAGAGACCCAGTACTTC
CASSFQETQYF
>TRBV30|TRBJ1-2|11|NA|many
TGTGCCTCGGCGGGCTTCTATGGCTACACCTTC
CASAGFYGYTF